Shown below are 5 T cell receptor beta chains from a single sample sequenced in a study of shared clonotypes between healthy human individuals. CD8 cells regarded as naive lacked CD45RO, were positively chosen for CCR7, and omitted terminally differentiated effector memory CD45RA+ cells. Profiled with immunoSEQ multiplex PCR; TCRdb holds only in-frame clones, not every one. The table shows more than 2 million clones, with 93% occurring only once. Sequenced input: naive CD8+ T cells from PBMCs. These receptors were taken from a man between 18 and 35 years old in good health. Some clones in this sample may be carry-over from other donors' samples.

A note on this clone: Sequence at one end of the junction differs from germline and may be a read error. The chain carries TRBV19 and TRBJ1-5, with a tentative D call TRBD1 (5 bases). CDR3 length: 12 residues. From germline, CDR1 is LNHDA and CDR2 SQIVND (reference sequence). The CDR3 loop is CASSISGGGLFF. The DNA of the CDR3 is TGTGCCAGTAGTATATCCGGGGGGGGATTATTTTTT.

The V call is TRBV19, the J call TRBJ2-5; TRBD2 agrees at 7 bases. The germline V gene has CDR1 LNHDA and CDR2 SQIVND (reference sequence). With 9 bases clipped from V and 4 bases from J, the junction kept 8 bases outside the gene matches. This CDR3 spans 13 amino acids. The CDR3 DNA reads as TGTGCCAGCTGGGCGGGGGAGGGAGAGACCCAGTACTTC. Residues: CASWAGEGETQYF.

This chain links TRBV6-1 with TRBJ2-7, with 8 bases matching TRBD1. The CDR3 has 16 residues. Looked up from germline, CDR1 is MNHNS and CDR2 is SASEGT. Germline trimming cut 2 bases from V and 4 bases from J; bases unmatched to any gene: 10. The CDR3 is CASSEFVLGTGYEQYF. The CDR3 DNA follows: TGTGCCAGCAGTGAATTTGTTCTCGGGACAGGTTACGAGCAGTACTTC.

As to this clone: The junction departs from germline at one end; a sequencing error may be responsible. The chain has TRBV7-8 and TRBJ2-7; D possibly uses TRBD1 or TRBD2 (5 bases each). Germline V gene sequence: CDR1 SGHVS, CDR2 FQNEAQ. There are 13 residues in the CDR3. CDR3 sequence reads: CASSFWGNRGQTF. CDR3 nucleotides: TGTGCCAGCAGCTTTTGGGGGAACCGCGGGCAGACCTTC.

The CDR3 protein is CASSLDPRRDGYTF. The CDR3 DNA reads as TGTGCCAGCAGCTTAGATCCCCGCAGGGACGGCTACACCTTC. The genes are TRBV11-2 and TRBJ1-2; possible D gene TRBD1, 5 bases. The V gene lost 0 bases and the J gene lost 8 bases, with 13 bases spanning the gap. The CDR3 consists of 14 residues. Germline lookup yields CDR1 SGHAT and CDR2 FQNNGV. Supplemented by reference TRBV11-2 and TRBJ1-2, the full variable domain reads EAGVAQSPRYKIIEKRQSVAFWCNPISGHATLYWYQQILGQGPKLLIQFQNNGVVDDSQLPKDRFSAERLKGVDSTLKIQPAKLEDSAVYLCASSLDPRRDGYTFGSGTRLTVV.